This TCR beta chain stems from a study of CD8 T cells in ankylosing spondylitis. Turning to this clonotype: Its matching antigen is unknown.

Germline CDR1 reads LGHNT; CDR2 reads FRNRAP. The CDR3 totals 11 residues. Broader study findings: Characteristic, it appeared, of ankylosing spondylitis blood was a TCR beta motif of roughly eight highly homologous variants. Some of the motif variants had earlier been found in reactive arthritis patients' fluid and blood.

Libraries for TCR beta were made by quantitative 5'-RACE with molecular barcodes. TCRdb re-derived calls from the 5' RACE reads in MiXCR, one entry per CDR3 protein. The sample contains approximately 400,000 distinct CDR3 sequences, roughly 27% of which appear only once. Sequences were obtained from blood, either unsorted or a sorted T cell fraction (not recorded which). The sequence was collected from a male donor with ankylosing spondylitis. The chain has TRBV12-5 and TRBJ1-2, with 9 nucleotides matching TRBD1. CDR3 residues: CARGDRDGYTF. In nucleotides, the CDR3 is TGTGCCCGGGGGGACAGGGATGGCTACACCTTC. The full variable domain, rest sourced from reference TRBV12-5 and TRBJ1-2, is DARVTQTPRHKVTEMGQEVTMRCQPILGHNTVFWYRQTMMQGLELLAYFRNRAPLDDSGMPKDRFSAEMPDATLATLKIQPSEPRDSAVYFCARGDRDGYTFGSGTRLTVV.